The clone carrying this TCR beta chain was observed a few times. A much larger clone differs from this one at a single base, so this may be a read error. The library came from three nested PCR rounds adapted from ARM-PCR protocols. Via MiXCR, TCRdb re-called the multiplex PCR reads, giving one row per CDR3 protein. The top ten hold about a fifth of the sample, which has approximately 90,000 distinct CDR3 sequences, 65% to 80% seen once. The data derive from a study of tumor and adjacent non-tumor tissue in lung cancer. The template was RNA from unsorted bulk tissue. Distant lung tissue was collected more than 3 cm away from the tumor edge. The CDR3 is 13 amino acids. Germline loops: CDR1 MNHNY, CDR2 SVGAGI (reference sequence).

Sequencing used distant non-tumor lung tissue. This receptor was obtained from a woman between 45 and 60 years old with non-small cell lung cancer. This chain uses TRBV6-6 with TRBJ1-1; D gene ambiguous. The CDR3: CASSYFGNIEAFF. In DNA, the CDR3 is TGTGCCAGCAGTTACTTTGGGAACATTGAAGCTTTCTTT.